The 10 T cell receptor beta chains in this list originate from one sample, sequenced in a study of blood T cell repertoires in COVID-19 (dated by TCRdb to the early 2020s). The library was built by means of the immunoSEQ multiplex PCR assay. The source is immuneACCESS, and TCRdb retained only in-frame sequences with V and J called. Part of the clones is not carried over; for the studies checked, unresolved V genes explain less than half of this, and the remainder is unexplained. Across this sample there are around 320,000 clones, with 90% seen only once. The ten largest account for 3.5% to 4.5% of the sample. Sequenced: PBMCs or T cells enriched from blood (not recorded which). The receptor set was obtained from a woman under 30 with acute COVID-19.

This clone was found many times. The CDR3 here is CASSPPRGGVHEQFF. The CDR3 nucleotides are TGTGCCAGCAGCCCCCCACGAGGGGGGGTCCATGAGCAGTTCTTC. The J gene is TRBJ2-1, the V gene TRBV3-1 (or the pseudogene TRBV3-2), with D maybe TRBD2 (7 bases). This CDR3 is built from 15 residues. Trimming shortened V by 4 bases and J by 8 bases, and 18 bases separated the two germline ends. Germline lookup yields CDR1 LGHDT and CDR2 YNNKEL (reference sequence).

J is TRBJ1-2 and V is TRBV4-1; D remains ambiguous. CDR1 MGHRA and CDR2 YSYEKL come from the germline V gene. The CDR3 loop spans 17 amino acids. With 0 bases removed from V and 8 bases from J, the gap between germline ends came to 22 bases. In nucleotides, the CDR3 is TGCGCCAGCAGCCAAGATGGGGAGGGAATCCCCATGAAGGGCTACACCTTC. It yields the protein CASSQDGEGIPMKGYTF.

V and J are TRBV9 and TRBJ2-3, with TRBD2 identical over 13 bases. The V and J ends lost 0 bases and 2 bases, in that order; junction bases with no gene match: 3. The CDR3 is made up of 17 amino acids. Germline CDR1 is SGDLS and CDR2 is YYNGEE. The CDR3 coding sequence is TGTGCCAGCAGCGTAGGACTAGCGGGAGGTAACACAGATACGCAGTATTTT. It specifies CASSVGLAGGNTDTQYF.

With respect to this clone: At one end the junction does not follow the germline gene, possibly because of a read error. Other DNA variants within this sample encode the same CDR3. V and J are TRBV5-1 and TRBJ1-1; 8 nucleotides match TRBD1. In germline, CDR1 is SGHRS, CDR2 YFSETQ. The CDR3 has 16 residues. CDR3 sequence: CASSEGQETVNTEAFF. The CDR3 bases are TGCGCCAGCAGCGAGGGACAGGAGACCGTGAACACTGAAGCTTTCTTC.

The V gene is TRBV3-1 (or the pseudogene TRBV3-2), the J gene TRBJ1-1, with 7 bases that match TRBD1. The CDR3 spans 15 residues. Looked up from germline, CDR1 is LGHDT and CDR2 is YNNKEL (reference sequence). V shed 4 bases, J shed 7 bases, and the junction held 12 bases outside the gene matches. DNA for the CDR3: TGTGCCAGCAGCCTTGGGGACAGCTCCGAACTTGAAGCTTTCTTT. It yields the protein CASSLGDSSELEAFF.

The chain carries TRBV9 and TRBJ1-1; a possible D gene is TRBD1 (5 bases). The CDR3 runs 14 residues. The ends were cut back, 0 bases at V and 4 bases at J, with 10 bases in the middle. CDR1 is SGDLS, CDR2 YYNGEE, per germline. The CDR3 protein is CASSVAGGVTEAFF. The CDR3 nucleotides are TGTGCCAGCAGCGTAGCTGGAGGGGTCACTGAAGCTTTCTTT. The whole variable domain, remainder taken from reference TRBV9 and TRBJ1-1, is DSGVTQTPKHLITATGQRVTLRCSPRSGDLSVYWYQQSLDQGLQFLIQYYNGEERAKGNILERFSAQQFPDLHSELNLSSLELGDSALYFCASSVAGGVTEAFFGQGTRLTVV.

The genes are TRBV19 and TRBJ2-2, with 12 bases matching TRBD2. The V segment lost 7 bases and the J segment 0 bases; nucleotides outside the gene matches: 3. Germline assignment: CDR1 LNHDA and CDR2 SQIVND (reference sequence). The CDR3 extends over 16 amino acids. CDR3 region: CASTWTSGANTGELFF. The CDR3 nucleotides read TGTGCCAGTACCTGGACTAGCGGGGCGAACACCGGGGAGCTGTTTTTT.

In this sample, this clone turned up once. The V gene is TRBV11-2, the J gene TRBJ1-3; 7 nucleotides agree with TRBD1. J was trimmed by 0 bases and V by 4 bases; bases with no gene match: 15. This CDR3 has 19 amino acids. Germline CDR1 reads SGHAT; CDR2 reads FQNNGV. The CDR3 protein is CASSSRGQSTSFSGNTIYF. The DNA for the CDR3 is TGTGCCAGCAGCTCGCGGGGACAGTCCACCTCCTTCTCTGGAAACACCATATATTTT.

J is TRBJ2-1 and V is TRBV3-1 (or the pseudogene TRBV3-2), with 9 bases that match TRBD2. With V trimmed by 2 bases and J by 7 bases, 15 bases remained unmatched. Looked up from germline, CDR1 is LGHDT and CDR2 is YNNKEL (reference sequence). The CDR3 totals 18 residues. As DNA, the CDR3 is TGTGCCAGCAGCCAAATCGTTTTTTGGCGGGAGGGGAGGAATGAGCAGTTCTTC. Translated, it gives CASSQIVFWREGRNEQFF.

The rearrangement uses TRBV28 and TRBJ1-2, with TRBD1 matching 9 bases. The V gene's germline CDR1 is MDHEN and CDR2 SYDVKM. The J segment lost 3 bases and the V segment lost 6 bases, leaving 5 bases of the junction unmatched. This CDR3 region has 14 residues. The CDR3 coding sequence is TGTGCCAGCAGCCGGGACAGGGTAGACTATGGCTACACCTTC. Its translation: CASSRDRVDYGYTF.